This is a list of T cell receptor beta chains from one sample in a study of identical twins. TCRdb reprocessed the 5' RACE reads via MiXCR and lists one record per CDR3 protein. The table lists 120,000 to 150,000 distinct CDR3 sequences, roughly 3.2% of them singletons, with around 8.1% in the top ten. The sequencing input was memory T cells sorted from blood. All receptors derive from a man aged 18 to 30 in good health. The CDR3 runs from the conserved cysteine through the conserved F or W. Fields, in order: clone size, D gene, V gene, J gene, CDR3 DNA, CDR3 protein. The D gene is left open where the match is weak. Rows give clone size only sometimes, using once, few, many, or a class for an expanded clone.

many	TRBD1	TRBV7-6	TRBJ2-1	TGTGCCAGCAGCCCCGGACAGGGGGCAGGCGATGAGCAGTTCTTC	CASSPGQGAGDEQFF
many	NA	TRBV6-2/TRBV6-3	TRBJ1-1	TGTGCCAGCCAGGACATTTTCACCCGAGGGACCACTGAAGCTTTCTTT	CASQDIFTRGTTEAFF
many	TRBD1	TRBV20-1	TRBJ2-3	TGCAGTGCTCACAGGGGGCTAGGCGCAGATACGCAGTATTTT	CSAHRGLGADTQYF
many	TRBD2	TRBV10-3	TRBJ2-7	TGTGCCATCAGTAATAGCGGGAGCGAGCAGTACTTC	CAISNSGSEQYF
few	NA	TRBV5-1	TRBJ2-3	TGCGCCAGCACCCTCTCGGGGCGGGCTAGCACAGATACGCAGTATTTT	CASTLSGRASTDTQYF
many	NA	TRBV7-9	TRBJ2-3	TGTGCCAGCAGCCCAGGGTGGGCCGAGGCAGATACGCAGTATTTT	CASSPGWAEADTQYF
many	TRBD2	TRBV20-1	TRBJ2-5	TGCAGTGCTAGAGATCTAACTAGCGTACAAGAGACCCAGTACTTC	CSARDLTSVQETQYF
many	TRBD2	TRBV7-2	TRBJ2-3	TGTGCCAGCAGCTCGGGGGGAGGCGGGTCAGATACGCAGTATTTT	CASSSGGGGSDTQYF
many	NA	TRBV5-1	TRBJ2-2	TGCGCCAGCAGCTTGGCCGGGGTAGACACCGGGGAGCTGTTTTTT	CASSLAGVDTGELFF
many	TRBD1	TRBV5-1	TRBJ1-6	TGCGCCAGCAGCTTGTTCGGACAGGGGAATTCACCCCTCCACTTT	CASSLFGQGNSPLHF
NA	NA	TRBV27	TRBJ1-6	TGTGCCAGCAGTTTAACAGGGACGGGTTCACCCCTCCACTTT	CASSLTGTGSPLHF
many	TRBD2	TRBV11-1	TRBJ2-3	TGTGCCAGCAGCCCCGATCCGATGACTAGCGGTAGCACAGATACGCAGTATTTT	CASSPDPMTSGSTDTQYF
many	NA	TRBV6-4	TRBJ2-2	TGTGCCAGCAGTATAGACAGTGCGCACACCGGGGAGCTGTTTTTT	CASSIDSAHTGELFF
many	NA	TRBV27	TRBJ1-4	TGTGCCAGCAGTTCTTGGTCCGGGCTCGAAAAACTGTTTTTT	CASSSWSGLEKLFF
many	TRBD1	TRBV5-1	TRBJ1-2	TGCGCCAGCAGCGGTGGGACAGGGGGATATGGCTACACCTTC	CASSGGTGGYGYTF
many	TRBD2	TRBV12-3/TRBV12-4	TRBJ2-3	TGTGCCAGCAGCCTGGCACTAGCGGCCACAGATACGCAGTATTTT	CASSLALAATDTQYF
many	NA	TRBV18	TRBJ2-1	TGTGCCAGCTCCCCGCAGCGGGTTAATGAGCAGTTCTTC	CASSPQRVNEQFF
few	TRBD1	TRBV28	TRBJ2-7	TGTGCCAGCAGACCGGGACAGAGGAACGAGCAGTACTTC	CASRPGQRNEQYF
few	TRBD2	TRBV19	TRBJ2-1	TGTGCCAGTAGTTCGGGACTAGATGGGAATGAGCAGTTCTTC	CASSSGLDGNEQFF
many	NA	TRBV11-1	TRBJ2-7	TGTGCCAGCAGCTTAGGTGCGACCGGGACTGGGAGCTCCTACGAGCAGTACTTC	CASSLGATGTGSSYEQYF
many	NA	TRBV7-9	TRBJ1-1	TGTGCCAGCAGCTTAGATCTAGGTGAAGCTTTCTTT	CASSLDLGEAFF
NA	TRBD1	TRBV20-1	TRBJ1-5	TGCAGTGCTAGAGTTGGGACAGGGAATAATCAGCCCCAGCATTTT	CSARVGTGNNQPQHF
many	NA	TRBV4-3	TRBJ1-5	TGCGCCAGCAGCCAAGAAGTTATTGGCAATCAGCCCCAGCATTTT	CASSQEVIGNQPQHF
NA	NA	TRBV7-3	TRBJ1-2	TGTGCCAGCAGCTCGCTTCCGGGTGATGGCTACACCTTC	CASSSLPGDGYTF
many	NA	TRBV28	TRBJ2-6	TGTGCCAGCTTCTCCCGGGACGGGTCCTCTGGGGCCAACGTCCTGACTTTC	CASFSRDGSSGANVLTF
NA	TRBD2	TRBV7-9	TRBJ2-5	TGTGCCAGCAGCGAAAGAGCGGGAACCCAAGAGACCCAGTACTTC	CASSERAGTQETQYF
few	NA	TRBV12-3/TRBV12-4	TRBJ2-2	TGTGCCAGCAGTCGGGACTTCCGTGCCGGGGAGCTGTTTTTT	CASSRDFRAGELFF
many	NA	TRBV7-8	TRBJ2-2	TGTGCCAGCAGCTTAGTAGGGGCCCGGACAGAGCGATACACCGGGGAGCTGTTTTTT	CASSLVGARTERYTGELFF
many	TRBD1	TRBV12-3/TRBV12-4	TRBJ1-2	TGTGCCAGCAGTTCCGGACAGGGAATAGGTGTCGGGGGCTACACCTTC	CASSSGQGIGVGGYTF
many	NA	TRBV3-1	TRBJ2-7	TGTGCCAGCAGCCAACCCGGAGCTGGACAGCCATACGAGCAGTACTTC	CASSQPGAGQPYEQYF
many	TRBD1	TRBV6-6	TRBJ2-7	TGTGCCAGCAGTCGGGACAGGGGCGAGCAGTACTTC	CASSRDRGEQYF
many	TRBD2	TRBV5-1	TRBJ2-5	TGCGCCAGCAGCTTGGTTTCTCAGGCTCGACTAGCAAGGGAGACCCAGTACTTC	CASSLVSQARLARETQYF
many	NA	TRBV20-1	TRBJ1-2	TGCAGTGCCCAACCTCTGGTTTCGGGCGATGGCTACACCTTC	CSAQPLVSGDGYTF
many	NA	TRBV28	TRBJ2-7	TGTGCCAGCGAAGGGACTCCCGCCTACGAGCAGTACTTC	CASEGTPAYEQYF
few	NA	TRBV6-5	TRBJ1-3	TGTGCCAGCAGTTTAGGGACAACTGGAAACACCATATATTTT	CASSLGTTGNTIYF
few	NA	TRBV28	TRBJ2-6	TGTGCCAGCAGTACAACAGGGAAGTGGCTCTCTGGGGCCAACGTCCTGACTTTC	CASSTTGKWLSGANVLTF
many	NA	TRBV25-1	TRBJ2-2	TGTGCCAGCAGTGCAACGAGTGGTCAGGGGAGCACCGGGGAGCTGTTTTTT	CASSATSGQGSTGELFF
many	TRBD2	TRBV15	TRBJ2-1	TGTGCCACCAGTCGAACGACTAGCGGAAGATACAATGAGCAGTTCTTC	CATSRTTSGRYNEQFF
many	NA	TRBV5-1	TRBJ2-5	TGCGCCAGCAGCTTGGGGGTTGCGGGGCTGGTCCAAGAGACCCAGTACTTC	CASSLGVAGLVQETQYF
many	NA	TRBV20-1	TRBJ2-2	TGCAGTGCTCCAACAGGGTTCTACACCGGGGAGCTGTTTTTT	CSAPTGFYTGELFF
few	NA	TRBV2	TRBJ2-5	TGTGCCAGCAGCCCCCGGCAGTCCCAAGAGACCCAGTACTTC	CASSPRQSQETQYF
many	TRBD2	TRBV25-1	TRBJ2-5	TGTGCCAGCAGTGTTGGGGGAGGGGTCGAGACCCAGTACTTC	CASSVGGGVETQYF
many	NA	TRBV6-2/TRBV6-3	TRBJ2-2	TGTGCCAGCAGACAGACTGTTGGCGGGGAGCTGTTTTTT	CASRQTVGGELFF
many	TRBD1	TRBV7-3	TRBJ2-3	TGTGCCAGCAGCGACAGGACAGGGGCCACAGATACGCAGTATTTT	CASSDRTGATDTQYF
many	NA	TRBV7-2	TRBJ2-3	TGTGCCAGCAGCACACGGGACGGCTACCCAGATACGCAGTATTTT	CASSTRDGYPDTQYF
many	NA	TRBV3-1	TRBJ2-7	TGTGCCAGCAGCCAAGAGTACGAGCAGTACTTC	CASSQEYEQYF
many	NA	TRBV7-8	TRBJ2-5	TGTGCCAGCAGCTTAGTCCCACCACAGACCCAGTACTTC	CASSLVPPQTQYF
many	NA	TRBV20-1	TRBJ1-1	TGCAGTGCTAGAGACGTCAGGGGATCAACTGAAGCTTTCTTT	CSARDVRGSTEAFF
many	TRBD1	TRBV3-1	TRBJ1-2	TGTGCCAGCAGCCGCGACAGGGGGCAGGATGGCTACACCTTC	CASSRDRGQDGYTF
many	NA	TRBV27	TRBJ2-1	TGTGCCAGCAGTTTATCTACTCTGGCAAATGAGCAGTTCTTC	CASSLSTLANEQFF